This TCR beta chain is drawn from a study of T cells in Graves' hyperthyroidism and ophthalmopathy. On this clonotype: Its antigen is currently unknown. With a much larger clone just one base away, this may be a read error.

Any patient presenting with uncontrolled infection, other autoimmune disease, pregnancy or lactation was left out. TCR beta CDR3 sequences were amplified from RNA transcripts. HTBI primers drove first-round RT-PCR of the TCR CDR3. Using its own MiXCR run on the multiplex PCR reads, TCRdb lists one record per CDR3 protein. The sample consists of a few hundred thousand distinct CDR3 sequences, more than 15% of them appearing once. CDR1 is SGHRS, CDR2 YFSETQ, per germline. V was clipped by 4 bases and J by 12 bases; unmatched bases: 13. CDR3 length equals 15 residues. Whole-study results and caveats: Blood samples included most of the expanded thyroid clonotypes exceeding 0.001.

The genes are TRBV5-1 and TRBJ2-1; 10 bases are shared with TRBD2. The sequenced sample was blood. The sequence was obtained from a woman aged 40 to 50 with Graves' ophthalmopathy. Here the CDR3 DNA reads TGCGCCAGCAGCCCCCTTACTAGCGGGGACGGGGGGCAGTTCTTC. Protein sequence: CASSPLTSGDGGQFF.